Presented here are 19 T cell receptor beta chains from one specimen sequenced in a study of blood T cell repertoires in COVID-19 (dated by TCRdb to about 2020). The method behind the library was the immunoSEQ multiplex PCR assay. In its TCRdb copy, this immuneACCESS table keeps in-frame sequences only and misses some clones. Where compared with another copy, unresolved V genes explain less than half of these, and the others have no known cause. This sample gives fewer than 100,000 clones in total; roughly 82% of them show up just once. The leading ten clones occupy around 24% of the sample. Sequenced sample: peripheral blood. The receptors were sampled from a woman between 45 and 60 years old with acute or convalescent COVID-19.

V gene TRBV3-1 (or the pseudogene TRBV3-2) combines with J gene TRBJ2-5, with 9 bases matching TRBD1. J gave up 5 bases and V 2 bases, and 3 bases lay outside the gene matches. CDR1 is LGHDT and CDR2 is YNNKEL in the germline V gene (reference sequence). CDR3 size: 14 residues. CDR3 coding DNA: TGTGCCAGCAGCCAACGGACAGGGGCCGAGACCCAGTACTTC. The encoded protein is CASSQRTGAETQYF.

The gene calls are TRBV25-1 and TRBJ1-5, with TRBD1 matching 9 bases. With 4 bases clipped from V and 0 bases from J, the junction kept 4 bases outside the gene matches. CDR1 and CDR2 from the germline V gene are MGHDK and SYGVNS. CDR3 length equals 16 residues. The CDR3 nucleotides read TGTGCCAGCAGTGGAAGACAGGGGGATAGCAATCAGCCCCAGCATTTT. Its protein is CASSGRQGDSNQPQHF.

The chain is built from TRBV5-5 and TRBJ2-7; 7 bases are a match to TRBD1. Germline CDR1 is SGHKS and CDR2 is YYEKEE (reference sequence). The trim removed 2 bases at V and 5 bases at J, leaving 10 bases unmatched. This CDR3 region has 15 residues. As DNA, the CDR3 is TGTGCCAGCAGCTTTTCCGGGACAGTTAACAACGAGCAGTACTTC. This codes for CASSFSGTVNNEQYF. Filled out from reference TRBV5-5 and TRBJ2-7, the complete variable domain reads DAGVTQSPTHLIKTRGQQVTLRCSPISGHKSVSWYQQVLGQGPQFIFQYYEKEERGRGNFPDRFSARQFPNYSSELNVNALLLGDSALYLCASSFSGTVNNEQYFGPGTRLTVT.

This sequence joins TRBV27 and TRBJ1-6; TRBD1 agrees at 7 bases. Trimming took 5 bases from V and 10 from J; bases not matched to a gene: 11. The CDR3 covers 15 residues. Looked up from germline, CDR1 is MNHEY and CDR2 is SMNVEV (reference sequence). The CDR3 sequence: CASSPPDLDRSPLHF. In DNA form, the CDR3 reads TGTGCCAGCAGTCCACCGGACTTGGACAGGTCACCCCTCCACTTT.

The J gene is TRBJ2-2, the V gene TRBV24-1, with D possibly being TRBD2 (5 bases). The CDR3 sequence is 16 residues long. V lost 5 bases and J 4 bases, leaving 16 bases between the germline ends. Germline values: CDR1 KGHDR, CDR2 SFDVKD. The chain's CDR3 is CATSVAGIKATGELFF. CDR3 DNA sequence: TGTGCCACCAGTGTTGCGGGTATTAAAGCCACCGGGGAGCTGTTTTTT.

The chain couples TRBV19 to TRBJ2-6; 9 nucleotides agree with TRBD2. CDR1 is LNHDA, CDR2 SQIVND, per germline (reference sequence). The J segment lost 1 base and the V segment lost 3 bases, leaving 4 bases of the junction unmatched. CDR3 length equals 17 residues. CDR3 DNA: TGTGCCAGTAGTATTAGACTAGCGGTGTCTGGGGCCAACGTCCTGACTTTC. Amino acids: CASSIRLAVSGANVLTF.

The rearrangement uses TRBV5-1 and TRBJ2-2; 8 nucleotides agree with TRBD1. In germline, CDR1 is SGHRS, CDR2 YFSETQ. Unmatched junction bases numbered 0, after V lost 2 bases and J lost 0 bases. CDR3 size: 15 residues. CDR3 loop: CASSLQGANTGELFF. The CDR3 coding sequence is TGCGCCAGCAGCTTACAGGGGGCGAACACCGGGGAGCTGTTTTTT. The entire variable domain, with the rest obtained from reference TRBV5-1 and TRBJ2-2, is as follows: KAGVTQTPRYLIKTRGQQVTLSCSPISGHRSVSWYQQTPGQGLQFLFEYFSETQRNKGNFPGRFSGRQFSNSRSEMNVSTLELGDSALYLCASSLQGANTGELFFGEGSRLTVL.

This chain connects TRBV5-1 to TRBJ2-5; TRBD1 might be the D (6 bases). CDR3 length equals 13 residues. The V and J ends lost 4 bases and 4 bases respectively, with 11 bases between them. In germline, CDR1 is SGHRS, CDR2 YFSETQ. Here the CDR3 reads CASSPRGGETQYF. In DNA, the CDR3 is TGCGCCAGCAGCCCACGAGGGGGAGAGACCCAGTACTTC.

The gene calls are TRBV7-8 and TRBJ1-1; the D is unclear. V lost 4 bases and J lost 3, with 9 bases in between. This CDR3 is built from 13 residues. Germline CDR1 reads SGHVS; CDR2 reads FQNEAQ. CDR3 sequence reads: CASSSLGYTEAFF. In nucleotides, the CDR3 is TGTGCCAGCAGCTCACTAGGCTACACTGAAGCTTTCTTT.

The V and J genes are TRBV27 and TRBJ2-3, with 12 nucleotides matching TRBD2. This CDR3 has 14 amino acids. CDR1 is MNHEY and CDR2 is SMNVEV in the germline V gene (reference sequence). Trimming took 3 bases from V and 5 from J; bases not matched to a gene: 0. The CDR3 loop is CASSLGLAGDTQYF. In DNA, the CDR3 is TGTGCCAGCAGTTTGGGACTAGCGGGAGATACGCAGTATTTT.

The rearrangement joins TRBV7-8 to TRBJ1-3; D may be TRBD1 (5 bases). V lost 5 bases and J lost 0, with 17 bases in between. Per germline, CDR1 SGHVS and CDR2 FQNEAQ. This CDR3 spans 17 amino acids. The CDR3 DNA sequence: TGTGCCAGCAGCCCCCGGGGAGGGGATAGCTCTGGAAACACCATATATTTT. It is translated as CASSPRGGDSSGNTIYF.

V usage is TRBV2 and J usage is TRBJ2-7; maybe TRBD1 (5 bases). The V gene's germline CDR1 is SNHLY and CDR2 FYNNEI. The CDR3 length is 13 residues. V dropped 4 bases and J dropped 2 bases, with 9 bases sitting between them. CDR3 nucleotides: TGTGCCAGCAGTGTTCAGGGTACCTACGAGCAGTACTTC. It translates to CASSVQGTYEQYF.

The J gene is TRBJ2-7, the V gene TRBV3-1 (or the pseudogene TRBV3-2), with D unresolved. The germline gives CDR1 LGHDT, CDR2 YNNKEL (reference sequence). CDR3 length: 14 residues. V was cut by 0 bases and J by 3 bases, with 9 bases left in between. CDR3 residues: CASSQDRPHYEQYF. The CDR3, as DNA: TGTGCCAGCAGCCAAGACAGGCCGCACTACGAGCAGTACTTC.

This chain connects TRBV27 to TRBJ2-2, with TRBD2 matching 9 bases. Trimming took 8 bases from V and 8 from J; bases not matched to a gene: 9. The CDR3 is made up of 14 amino acids. Germline lookup yields CDR1 MNHEY and CDR2 SMNVEV (reference sequence). CDR3 bases: TGTGCCAGCCGGGAGCGGGGGGCTACGGGGGAGCTGTTTTTT. Translated, it gives CASRERGATGELFF.

As regards this clone: The junction and the germline gene differ at one end; a read error may be behind it. This chain links TRBV5-1 with TRBJ2-3; the match to TRBD1 covers 8 bases. Germline V gene sequence: CDR1 SGHRS, CDR2 YFSETQ. The CDR3 covers 13 residues. The CDR3 loop is CASSLASDRGQDF. CDR3 in DNA: TGCGCCAGCAGCTTGGCCTCCGACAGGGGACAGGATTTT.

This chain uses TRBV28 with TRBJ2-1; TRBD2 is a possible D gene (6 bases). Germline V gene sequence: CDR1 MDHEN, CDR2 SYDVKM. V was shortened by 5 bases and J by 9 bases, with 8 bases between the two germline ends. This CDR3 contains 11 residues. CDR3 amino acids: CASSIGGEQFF. The CDR3 coding sequence is TGTGCCAGCAGTATCGGGGGTGAGCAGTTCTTC.

This sequence joins TRBV21-1 and TRBJ2-2; whether TRBD2, the table's D call, matches the DNA was not checked. TRBV21-1 has pseudogene status. The CDR3 has 16 residues. The CDR3 coding sequence is TGTGCCAGCAGCAGAAGACTAGCGGGAACCACCGGGGAGCTGTTTTTT. Translation: CASSRRLAGTTGELFF.

The gene calls are TRBV7-3 and TRBJ2-7; D possibly corresponds to TRBD2 (6 bases). Germline CDR1 is SGHTA and CDR2 is FQGTGA. This CDR3 region has 14 residues. V was clipped by 5 bases and J by 3 bases, with 14 bases between them. The CDR3 sequence is CASSPSPGDYEQYF. CDR3 DNA: TGTGCCAGCAGCCCGTCCCCGGGAGACTACGAGCAGTACTTC.

V usage is TRBV15 and J usage is TRBJ2-1, with D perhaps TRBD1 (6 bases). V lost 4 bases and J lost 7, with 11 bases in between. CDR1 and CDR2 (germline): LNHNV, YYDKDF (reference sequence). This CDR3 is built from 13 residues. The CDR3 sequence is CATSMRGWNEQFF. The CDR3 DNA sequence: TGTGCCACCAGCATGAGGGGGTGGAATGAGCAGTTCTTC.